The 30 T cell receptor beta chains below all came from one sample that was sequenced in a study of blood T cell repertoires in COVID-19. TCRdb's table, derived via immunoSEQ multiplex PCR, lists solely in-frame clones and lacks some. The sample yields about 120,000 clones, 78% seen once. What was sequenced was peripheral blood. The origin of the receptors is a man aged 65-85 years with acute or convalescent COVID-19.

The chain has TRBV18 and TRBJ1-2, with a possible D match to TRBD1 (5 bases). V was pared by 2 bases and J by 4 bases, with 14 bases between. CDR1 and CDR2 from the germline V gene are KGHSH and LQKENI. The CDR3 length is 15 residues. CDR3 in DNA: TGTGCCAGCTCACCAAGTGGACAAAGTAGCTATGGCTACACCTTC. It is translated as CASSPSGQSSYGYTF.

This rearrangement joins TRBV15 to TRBJ2-7; D unclear. The CDR3 consists of 13 residues. Deletions cut 0 bases from V and 4 bases from J, with 7 bases between. The V gene's germline CDR1 is LNHNV and CDR2 YYDKDF (reference sequence). CDR3: CATSRDSGYEQYF. CDR3 coding DNA: TGTGCCACCAGCAGAGATTCGGGTTACGAGCAGTACTTC.

V is TRBV30 and J is TRBJ1-2, with no clear D. The CDR3 loop spans 13 amino acids. Trimming stripped 2 bases from V and 4 bases from J, with 11 bases between. CDR1 is GTSNPN and CDR2 is SVGIG in the germline V gene (reference sequence). CDR3 DNA: TGTGCCTGGAGTACCGGGGTGACCTATGGCTACACCTTC. Residues: CAWSTGVTYGYTF.

The rearrangement links TRBV7-2 to TRBJ1-2; D perhaps matches TRBD1 (6 bases). Per the germline V gene, CDR1 is SGHTA and CDR2 is FQGNSA. The CDR3 covers 16 residues. Trimming took 7 bases from V and 4 from J, leaving 22 bases between them. CDR3 protein: CASTPGGGSISYGYTF. The CDR3 bases are TGTGCCAGCACCCCGGGGGGGGGCTCTATCTCCTATGGCTACACCTTC.

The genes are TRBV5-1 and TRBJ2-1; D remains unclear. CDR3 length: 15 amino acids. The V gene's germline CDR1 is SGHRS and CDR2 YFSETQ. V shed 2 bases and J shed 0 bases, with 9 bases lying between them. The CDR3 DNA reads TGCGCCAGCAGCTTCGCTCGTAGCTCCTACAATGAGCAGTTCTTC. It yields the protein CASSFARSSYNEQFF.

This clone was detected once. V is TRBV9 and J is TRBJ2-5, with TRBD2 as a possible D gene (6 bases). V was shortened by 3 bases and J by 0 bases, with 15 bases between the two germline ends. The V gene's germline CDR1 is SGDLS and CDR2 YYNGEE. The CDR3 consists of 16 residues. The CDR3 nucleotides are TGTGCCAGCAGCGAACGCAGCGGGTCAAACCAAGAGACCCAGTACTTC. This sequence encodes CASSERSGSNQETQYF. The whole variable domain, filled in from reference TRBV9 and TRBJ2-5, reads DSGVTQTPKHLITATGQRVTLRCSPRSGDLSVYWYQQSLDQGLQFLIQYYNGEERAKGNILERFSAQQFPDLHSELNLSSLELGDSALYFCASSERSGSNQETQYFGPGTRLLVL.

The V gene is TRBV18, the J gene TRBJ2-1, with 8 bases fitting TRBD2. The junction had 11 bases not matched to a gene; V was cut back by 3 bases and J by 4 bases. CDR1 is KGHSH, CDR2 LQKENI, per germline. CDR3 length: 17 residues. The CDR3 loop reads CASSPFTAGGGYNEQFF. CDR3 coding DNA: TGTGCCAGCTCACCTTTTACGGCCGGGGGGGGTTACAATGAGCAGTTCTTC.

This clone has only one observation. V and J are TRBV18 and TRBJ2-1; 8 nucleotides agree with TRBD1. The J segment lost 6 bases and the V segment lost 4 bases, leaving 5 bases of the junction unmatched. Germline V lookup: CDR1 KGHSH, CDR2 LQKENI. This CDR3 comprises 14 residues. For the CDR3, the DNA is TGTGCCAGCTCACGCGAGACAGGGGTCAATGAGCAGTTCTTC. Its translation: CASSRETGVNEQFF. The variable domain in full, with the rest retrieved from reference TRBV18 and TRBJ2-1, is NAGVMQNPRHLVRRRGQEARLRCSPMKGHSHVYWYRQLPEEGLKFMVYLQKENIIDESGMPKERFSAEFPKEGPSILRIQQVVRGDSAAYFCASSRETGVNEQFFGPGTRLTVL.

This rearrangement joins TRBV19 to TRBJ1-3; possibly TRBD1 for D (5 bases). Trimming removed 3 bases from V and 2 bases from J, with 11 bases in between. The CDR3 contains 15 residues. Germline V gene data show CDR1 as LNHDA and CDR2 as SQIVND (reference sequence). Written as DNA, the CDR3 is TGTGCCAGTAGTATCGGGGGTAGAACTGGAAACACCATATATTTT. The encoded protein is CASSIGGRTGNTIYF.

The chain is built from TRBV30 and TRBJ1-2; weak D call: TRBD1 (5 bases). V was cut by 3 bases and J by 5 bases, with 13 bases left in between. Germline V gene sequence: CDR1 GTSNPN, CDR2 SVGIG (reference sequence). The CDR3 spans 13 residues. The CDR3 DNA is TGTGCCTGGAGGGTAGGGGAAAGGTATGGCTACACCTTC. Translation: CAWRVGERYGYTF. Full variable domain (missing parts from reference TRBV30 and TRBJ1-2): SQTIHQWPATLVQPVGSPLSLECTVEGTSNPNLYWYRQAAGRGLQLLFYSVGIGQISSEVPQNLSASRPQDRQFILSSKKLLLSDSGFYLCAWRVGERYGYTFGSGTRLTVV.

The rearrangement joins TRBV6-5 to TRBJ1-1; no firm D call. Trimming pared 0 bases from V and 0 bases from J, leaving 8 bases between. Germline-derived CDR1 and CDR2 are MNHEY and SVGAGI. CDR3 size: 15 residues. For the CDR3, the DNA is TGTGCCAGCAGTTACTCGGGCATTCTGAACACTGAAGCTTTCTTT. Its protein is CASSYSGILNTEAFF.

This sequence joins TRBV30 and TRBJ2-5; 7 bases agree with TRBD2. Germline CDR1 GTSNPN, CDR2 SVGIG (reference sequence). The CDR3 covers 13 residues. J gave up 4 bases and V 2 bases, and 4 bases lay outside the gene matches. This CDR3 reads CAWSHIAGETQYF. CDR3 nucleotides: TGTGCCTGGAGTCATATAGCGGGAGAGACCCAGTACTTC. The variable domain in full, with the rest retrieved from reference TRBV30 and TRBJ2-5, is SQTIHQWPATLVQPVGSPLSLECTVEGTSNPNLYWYRQAAGRGLQLLFYSVGIGQISSEVPQNLSASRPQDRQFILSSKKLLLSDSGFYLCAWSHIAGETQYFGPGTRLLVL.

This clone was picked up one time. This rearrangement joins TRBV9 to TRBJ2-1; 7 bases line up with TRBD1. J lost 2 bases, V lost 4 bases, and 6 bases had no gene match. The CDR3 has 15 residues. Germline CDR1 and CDR2: SGDLS and YYNGEE. In DNA form, the CDR3 reads TGTGCCAGCAGCCTGGGTGGGACAGCCTACAATGAGCAGTTCTTC. Protein product: CASSLGGTAYNEQFF.

The J gene is TRBJ1-1, the V gene TRBV10-3, with D possibly TRBD1 on 5 matching bases. CDR3 length: 12 residues. CDR1 ENHRY and CDR2 SYGVKD come from the germline V gene. Between the trimmed V and J ends, which lost 8 bases and 1 base, there was a span of 8 bases. The CDR3, as DNA: TGTGCCATCGGGCAGGGGAACACTGAAGCTTTCTTT. It specifies CAIGQGNTEAFF.

This clone was detected only once. The rearrangement uses TRBV10-3 and TRBJ2-7; TRBD2 matches 12 bases. Germline CDR1 ENHRY, CDR2 SYGVKD. The J segment lost 4 bases and the V segment lost 5 bases, leaving 3 bases of the junction unmatched. The CDR3 is 14 residues long. CDR3 in amino acids: CAISRTSGKYEQYF. The CDR3 coding sequence is TGTGCCATCAGTAGGACTAGCGGGAAGTACGAGCAGTACTTC.

This sequence joins TRBV7-2 and TRBJ2-1, with 7 bases lining up with TRBD1. CDR3 length: 15 residues. V was pared by 2 bases and J by 1 base, with 2 bases of the junction left unmatched. Germline V gene data show CDR1 as SGHTA and CDR2 as FQGNSA. CDR3 region: CASSLMTGSYNEQFF. The DNA for the CDR3 is TGTGCCAGCAGCTTAATGACAGGGTCCTACAATGAGCAGTTCTTC.

CDR3 sequence: CASSILWQVSGNTIYF. CDR3 sequence (DNA): TGTGCCAGTAGTATCCTCTGGCAGGTCTCTGGAAACACCATATATTTT. The chain links TRBV19 to TRBJ1-3; D is uncertain. Germline V gene data show CDR1 as LNHDA and CDR2 as SQIVND (reference sequence). V lost 3 bases to trimming and J lost 0 bases, with 12 bases between them. The CDR3 runs to 16 residues.

A single count supports this clone. The gene calls are TRBV5-1 and TRBJ2-7; tentative D call: TRBD1 (6 bases). The CDR3 is 16 residues long. CDR1 SGHRS and CDR2 YFSETQ come from the germline V gene. V lost 0 bases and J 1 base, leaving 14 bases between the germline ends. The chain's CDR3 is CASSLATTDRSYEQYF. Written as DNA, the CDR3 is TGCGCCAGCAGCTTGGCCACTACGGACAGATCCTACGAGCAGTACTTC.

V gene TRBV24-1 combines with J gene TRBJ1-1, with TRBD1 identical over 8 bases. This CDR3 is 14 amino acids long. Germline trimming cut 7 bases from V and 0 bases from J; bases unmatched to any gene: 3. Germline V lookup: CDR1 KGHDR, CDR2 SFDVKD. This chain's CDR3 is CATRQGALNTEAFF. In DNA, the CDR3 is TGTGCCACCAGGCAGGGGGCCCTGAACACTGAAGCTTTCTTT.

The chain carries TRBV19 and TRBJ1-5, with TRBD1 matching 8 bases. The CDR3 loop spans 14 amino acids. Trimming cost V 6 bases and J 2 bases; bases outside gene matches: 3. The germline V gene encodes CDR1 LNHDA and CDR2 SQIVND (reference sequence). Here the CDR3 DNA reads TGTGCCAGTAGCCCGACAGGGGGCAATCAGCCCCAGCATTTT. As protein: CASSPTGGNQPQHF.

The CDR3 DNA reads as TGTGCTAGTGGTCTTGGGGACAGGAACAATGAGCAGTTCTTC. Translation gives CASGLGDRNNEQFF. The chain carries TRBV12-5 and TRBJ2-1; TRBD1 matches 8 bases. This CDR3 is 14 amino acids long. The germline V gene encodes CDR1 LGHNT and CDR2 FRNRAP. The V and J ends lost 5 bases and 5 bases, in that order; junction bases with no gene match: 5. The variable domain in full, with the rest retrieved from reference TRBV12-5 and TRBJ2-1, is DARVTQTPRHKVTEMGQEVTMRCQPILGHNTVFWYRQTMMQGLELLAYFRNRAPLDDSGMPKDRFSAEMPDATLATLKIQPSEPRDSAVYFCASGLGDRNNEQFFGPGTRLTVL.

This clone was counted between two and nine times. CDR3: CASSGQAYGYTF. In DNA, the CDR3 is TGCGCCAGCAGCGGACAGGCCTATGGCTACACCTTC. The chain is built from TRBV4-1 and TRBJ1-2; TRBD1 aligns across 7 bases. From germline, CDR1 is MGHRA and CDR2 YSYEKL. J was trimmed by 4 bases and V by 5 bases; bases with no gene match: 1. The CDR3 extends over 12 amino acids.

The V gene is TRBV2, the J gene TRBJ2-7; TRBD1 aligns across 10 bases. With 4 bases clipped from V and 3 bases from J, the junction kept 9 bases outside the gene matches. The CDR3 is 16 amino acids. Germline V gene data show CDR1 as SNHLY and CDR2 as FYNNEI. The CDR3: CASSAWQGTGDYEQYF. CDR3 DNA: TGTGCCAGCAGTGCTTGGCAGGGGACAGGGGACTACGAGCAGTACTTC.

The chain couples TRBV12-5 to TRBJ2-7; TRBD2 is a possible D gene (6 bases). CDR1 and CDR2 (germline): LGHNT, FRNRAP. CDR3 length equals 14 residues. V was cut by 7 bases and J by 3 bases, with 16 bases left in between. For the CDR3, the DNA is TGTGCTAGTGCCCCTAGGGAGGATTTCTACGAGCAGTACTTC. Protein sequence: CASAPREDFYEQYF.

J is TRBJ2-1 and V is TRBV6-5; 8 nucleotides match TRBD2. The V segment lost 0 bases and the J segment 3 bases; nucleotides outside the gene matches: 4. In germline, CDR1 is MNHEY, CDR2 SVGAGI. The CDR3 consists of 16 residues. This chain's CDR3 is CASSYSAGGYYNEQFF. The CDR3 DNA is TGTGCCAGCAGTTACTCGGCGGGGGGATACTACAATGAGCAGTTCTTC.

This chain links TRBV9 with TRBJ1-6, with D tentatively TRBD1 (5 bases). Germline CDR1 SGDLS, CDR2 YYNGEE. The V gene lost 4 bases and the J gene lost 14 bases, with 19 bases spanning the gap. There are 14 residues in the CDR3. CDR3 amino acids: CASSPQQGLSALHF. The CDR3 coding sequence is TGTGCCAGCAGCCCCCAGCAGGGCCTTTCGGCCCTCCACTTT. Variable domain in full (rest from reference TRBV9 and TRBJ1-6): DSGVTQTPKHLITATGQRVTLRCSPRSGDLSVYWYQQSLDQGLQFLIQYYNGEERAKGNILERFSAQQFPDLHSELNLSSLELGDSALYFCASSPQQGLSALHFGNGTRLTVT.

This chain connects TRBV5-6 to TRBJ2-2; 10 bases are a match to TRBD1. Trimming at V came to 4 bases and at J to 3 bases, leaving 6 bases not matched to a gene. From germline, CDR1 is SGHDT and CDR2 YYEEEE. The CDR3 consists of 16 residues. CDR3 sequence reads: CASSQDGTGDTGELFF. The CDR3 coding sequence is TGTGCCAGCAGCCAGGACGGGACAGGGGACACCGGGGAGCTGTTTTTT.

The chain employs TRBV9 and TRBJ2-3; 8 bases align to TRBD2. The germline V gene encodes CDR1 SGDLS and CDR2 YYNGEE. CDR3 length: 17 residues. J lost 2 bases, V lost 0 bases, and 8 bases had no gene match. This chain's CDR3 is CASSVAPSGQYTDTQYF. In nucleotides, the CDR3 is TGTGCCAGCAGCGTAGCGCCTAGCGGGCAGTACACAGATACGCAGTATTTT.

This chain connects TRBV24-1 to TRBJ2-3; 8 bases are a match to TRBD2. The junction had 7 bases not matched to a gene; V was cut back by 1 base and J by 2 bases. Germline-derived CDR1 and CDR2 are KGHDR and SFDVKD. There are 17 residues in the CDR3. CDR3 protein: CATSDFSLAGTTDTQYF. For the CDR3, the DNA is TGTGCCACCAGTGATTTTAGTCTAGCGGGCACCACAGATACGCAGTATTTT.

A few counts support this clone. The V and J genes are TRBV5-1 and TRBJ2-3; 7 bases fit TRBD1. With 2 bases clipped from V and 7 bases from J, the junction kept 16 bases outside the gene matches. This CDR3 region has 17 residues. Germline CDR1 and CDR2: SGHRS and YFSETQ. CDR3 sequence (DNA): TGCGCCAGCAGCTTAAATACCGACAGGGTTTCCTTGTATACGCAGTATTTT. It yields the protein CASSLNTDRVSLYTQYF.